These T cell receptor beta chains were read from a single sample in a study of control samples from healthy donors and cancer patients. The protocol was immunoSEQ multiplex PCR, while the TCRdb copy is restricted to in-frame clones and leaves out a portion. The data hold more than 60,000 clones, with 90% observed a single time. The specimen sequenced was PBMCs. Source of these receptors: a man aged 55-75 years with colorectal cancer. Both conserved end residues are part of each CDR3. Each record gives: V gene, D gene, clone size, J gene, CDR3 protein, CDR3 DNA. A D gene is named only where the DNA matches it firmly. The listing skips clone size in some rows; elsewhere it reads once, few, many or a size class.

>TRBV27|-|few|TRBJ2-3
CASSLWGDTQYF
TGTGCCAGCAGTTTATGGGGGGATACGCAGTATTTT
>TRBV28|TRBD1|-|TRBJ2-3
CASRGTGFYGTDTQYF
TGTGCCAGCAGGGGGACAGGCTTCTATGGAACAGATACGCAGTATTTT
>TRBV29-1|-|once|TRBJ1-2
CSVYLNYGYTF
TGCAGCGTTTACCTAAACTATGGCTACACCTTC
>TRBV5-4|-|-|TRBJ2-5
CASSSGAPTGKQETQYF
TGTGCCAGCAGCTCGGGGGCCCCGACAGGGAAGCAAGAGACCCAGTACTTC
>TRBV7-8|TRBD2|-|TRBJ2-5
CASSLAYWTSGGETQYF
TGTGCCAGCAGCTTAGCGTATTGGACTAGCGGGGGTGAGACCCAGTACTTC
>TRBV19|-|-|TRBJ1-5
CASSIGPPGSNQPQHF
TGTGCCAGTAGTATCGGACCGCCAGGCAGCAATCAGCCCCAGCATTTT
>TRBV6-5|-|-|TRBJ2-1
CASSYGQPSYNEQFF
TGTGCCAGCAGTTACGGCCAGCCATCCTACAATGAGCAGTTCTTC
>TRBV6-5|-|-|TRBJ2-3
CASGTSYTTDTQYF
TGTGCCAGCGGAACCTCTTATACCACAGATACGCAGTATTTT
>TRBV7-2|TRBD2|-|TRBJ2-7
CASSFGEGPTYEQYF
TGTGCCAGCAGCTTCGGGGAGGGACCCACCTACGAGCAGTACTTC
>TRBV30|TRBD1|-|TRBJ1-2
CAWGQGRDGYTF
TGTGCCTGGGGACAGGGGAGGGATGGCTACACCTTC
>TRBV6-5|TRBD1|-|TRBJ2-7
CASTRGQGLYEQYF
TGTGCCAGCACCCGGGGACAGGGTCTTTACGAGCAGTACTTC
>TRBV13|-|-|TRBJ2-6
CAGSEFIRTAINSGANVLTF
TGTGCCGGCAGCGAATTTATAAGGACAGCAATTAACTCTGGGGCCAACGTCCTGACTTTC
>TRBV19|TRBD2|once|TRBJ2-2
CASRERGLRSTGELFF
TGTGCCAGTCGGGAGCGGGGGCTCCGTAGTACCGGGGAGCTGTTTTTT
>TRBV5-1|TRBD2|-|TRBJ2-3
CASSLRAGGPSDTQYF
TGCGCCAGCAGCTTGAGGGCGGGGGGGCCATCAGATACGCAGTATTTT
>TRBV5-6|-|-|TRBJ1-2
CASSLGAGSHNYGYTF
TGTGCCAGCAGCTTGGGGGCGGGATCCCATAACTATGGCTACACCTTC